A single T cell receptor (beta chain) is shown here with its context. The sample originates from a study of metastatic and nonmetastatic thyroid tumors. Among the patients, none had received any treatment before thyroid surgery. With MiXCR, TCRdb called clones anew from the PCR reads. Of 25,000 to 35,000 clones in the sample, around 16% were seen once. This CDR3 comprises 14 residues. Per the germline V gene, CDR1 is MNHEY and CDR2 is SVGEGT. With 8 bases clipped from V and 6 bases from J, the junction kept 12 bases outside the gene matches. The specimen sequenced was blood. The chain couples TRBV6-2 or TRBV6-3 to TRBJ1-2; 7 bases are a match to TRBD1. The sequence came from a female donor with papillary thyroid cancer or a benign thyroid nodule (not recorded which). Some clones in this sample may be carry-over from other donors' samples. CDR3 sequence (DNA): TGTGCCAGCGGTCCCACAGGGGAGAACCATGGCTACACCTTC. It is translated as CASGPTGENHGYTF.